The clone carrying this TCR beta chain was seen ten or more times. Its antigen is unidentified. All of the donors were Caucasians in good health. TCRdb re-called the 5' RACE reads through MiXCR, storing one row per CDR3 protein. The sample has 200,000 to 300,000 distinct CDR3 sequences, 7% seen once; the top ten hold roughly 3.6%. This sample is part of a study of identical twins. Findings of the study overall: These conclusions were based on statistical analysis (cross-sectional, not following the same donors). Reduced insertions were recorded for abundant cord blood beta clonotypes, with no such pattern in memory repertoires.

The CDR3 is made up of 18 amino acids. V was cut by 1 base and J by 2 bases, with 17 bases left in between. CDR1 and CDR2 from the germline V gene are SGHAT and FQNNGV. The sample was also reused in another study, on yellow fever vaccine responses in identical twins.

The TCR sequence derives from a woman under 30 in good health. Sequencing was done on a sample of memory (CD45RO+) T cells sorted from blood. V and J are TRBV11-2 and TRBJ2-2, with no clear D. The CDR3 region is CASSLVRLGARNTGELFF. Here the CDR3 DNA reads TGTGCCAGCAGCTTAGTACGTCTAGGAGCGAGAAACACCGGGGAGCTGTTTTTT. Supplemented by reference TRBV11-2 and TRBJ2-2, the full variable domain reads EAGVAQSPRYKIIEKRQSVAFWCNPISGHATLYWYQQILGQGPKLLIQFQNNGVVDDSQLPKDRFSAERLKGVDSTLKIQPAKLEDSAVYLCASSLVRLGARNTGELFFGEGSRLTVL.